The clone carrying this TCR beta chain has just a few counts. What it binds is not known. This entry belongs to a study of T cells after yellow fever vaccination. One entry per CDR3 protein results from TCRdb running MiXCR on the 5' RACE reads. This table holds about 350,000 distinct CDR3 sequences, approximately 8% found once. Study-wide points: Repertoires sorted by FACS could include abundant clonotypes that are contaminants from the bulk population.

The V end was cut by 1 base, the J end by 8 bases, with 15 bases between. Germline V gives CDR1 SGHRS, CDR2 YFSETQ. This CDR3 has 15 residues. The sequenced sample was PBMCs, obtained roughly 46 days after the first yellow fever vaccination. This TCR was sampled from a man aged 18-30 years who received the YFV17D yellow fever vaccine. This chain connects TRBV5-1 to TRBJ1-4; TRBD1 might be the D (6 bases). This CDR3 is CASSLSGGSTEKLFF. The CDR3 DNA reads TGCGCCAGCAGCTTGTCGGGGGGCAGCACCGAAAAACTGTTTTTT.